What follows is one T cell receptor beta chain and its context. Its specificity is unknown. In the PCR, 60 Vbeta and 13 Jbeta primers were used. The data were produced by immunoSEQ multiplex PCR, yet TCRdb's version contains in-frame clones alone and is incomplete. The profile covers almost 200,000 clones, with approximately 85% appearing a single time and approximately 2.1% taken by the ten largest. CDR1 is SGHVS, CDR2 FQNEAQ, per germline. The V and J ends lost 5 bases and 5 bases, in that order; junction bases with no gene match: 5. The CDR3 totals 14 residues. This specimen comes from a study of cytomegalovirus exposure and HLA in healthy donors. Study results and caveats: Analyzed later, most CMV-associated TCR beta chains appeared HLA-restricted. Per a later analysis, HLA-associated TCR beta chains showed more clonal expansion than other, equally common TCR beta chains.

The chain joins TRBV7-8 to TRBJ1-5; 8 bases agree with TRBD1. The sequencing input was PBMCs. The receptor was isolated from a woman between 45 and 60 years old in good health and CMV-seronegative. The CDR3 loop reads CASSVGGQDQPQHF. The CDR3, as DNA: TGTGCCAGCAGCGTGGGGGGACAGGATCAGCCCCAGCATTTT.